Listed below are T cell receptor beta chains from one sample, sequenced in a study of control samples from healthy donors and cancer patients. The protocol was immunoSEQ multiplex PCR, while the TCRdb copy is restricted to in-frame clones and leaves out a portion. The data show some 95,000 clones, roughly 90% seen once. The sequenced sample was blood. These receptors all come from a human donor in good health. The donor label of this sample is uncertain. Both conserved end residues are part of each CDR3. A D gene is named only where the DNA matches it firmly. The size of a clone is reported for some rows only, either as once, few or many, or as a class for expanded clones.

D: -
size: -
V: TRBV7-8
J: TRBJ1-6
CDR3: CASSLNPGSSSYNSPLHF
DNA: TGTGCCAGCAGCTTAAACCCGGGGAGTAGCTCCTATAATTCACCCCTCCACTTT

D: TRBD1
size: once
V: TRBV7-9
J: TRBJ1-6
CDR3: CASSLGRDRGPNSPLHF
DNA: TGTGCCAGCAGCTTAGGTCGGGACAGGGGTCCAAATTCACCCCTCCACTTT

D: -
size: -
V: TRBV5-1
J: TRBJ1-1
CDR3: CASSLDASGFAEAFF
DNA: TGCGCCAGCAGCTTGGATGCCTCCGGGTTTGCTGAAGCTTTCTTT

D: -
size: -
V: TRBV23-1
J: TRBJ2-1
CDR3: CASSQSSSSTPPYNEQFF
DNA: TGCGCCAGCAGTCAATCTTCGAGTTCGACGCCCCCCTACAATGAGCAGTTCTTC

D: -
size: -
V: TRBV28
J: TRBJ1-5
CDR3: CASSRWWPGNQPQHF
DNA: TGTGCCAGCAGCCGGTGGTGGCCCGGCAATCAGCCCCAGCATTTT

D: -
size: -
V: TRBV5-4
J: TRBJ1-2
CDR3: CASSFSVQGGGYTF
DNA: TGTGCCAGCAGCTTCTCGGTACAGGGCGGTGGCTACACCTTC

D: TRBD1
size: -
V: TRBV5-1
J: TRBJ1-1
CDR3: CASRPDRGPAGNTEAFF
DNA: TGCGCCAGCAGGCCCGACAGGGGGCCAGCCGGGAACACTGAAGCTTTCTTT

D: -
size: many
V: TRBV24-1
J: TRBJ2-2
CDR3: CATSDQDADTGELFF
DNA: TGTGCCACCAGTGACCAGGACGCAGACACCGGGGAGCTGTTTTTT

D: -
size: -
V: TRBV27
J: TRBJ1-1
CDR3: CASRLGGGRTEAFF
DNA: TGTGCCAGCAGACTTGGGGGGGGTCGCACTGAAGCTTTCTTT

D: TRBD1
size: -
V: TRBV6-5
J: TRBJ1-5
CDR3: CASRQTGIGQPQHF
DNA: TGTGCCAGCAGACAGACAGGGATAGGTCAGCCCCAGCATTTT

D: -
size: once
V: TRBV4-1
J: TRBJ1-1
CDR3: CASSQDPDGGGDNTEAFF
DNA: TGCGCCAGCAGCCAAGATCCGGACGGCGGGGGGGATAACACTGAAGCTTTCTTT

D: -
size: -
V: TRBV4-1
J: TRBJ2-2
CDR3: CASSRTVNTGELFF
DNA: TGCGCCAGCAGCCGGACAGTGAACACCGGGGAGCTGTTTTTT

D: TRBD2
size: -
V: TRBV5-1
J: TRBJ2-3
CDR3: CASSPGTTDTQYF
DNA: TGCGCCAGCAGCCCCGGGACTACTGATACGCAGTATTTT

D: -
size: few
V: TRBV5-1
J: TRBJ2-3
CDR3: CASSGSGLGPDTQYF
DNA: TGCGCCAGCAGCGGGTCGGGCCTGGGGCCAGATACGCAGTATTTT

D: -
size: -
V: TRBV18
J: TRBJ1-1
CDR3: CASSRGSTMNTEAFF
DNA: TGTGCCAGCTCTCGTGGGAGTACCATGAACACTGAAGCTTTCTTT

D: TRBD1
size: -
V: TRBV18
J: TRBJ1-5
CDR3: CASSPQGANQPQHF
DNA: TGTGCCAGCTCACCACAGGGGGCGAATCAGCCCCAGCATTTT